Each of the 5 T cell receptor beta chains below was sequenced from the same sample in a study of CD8+ T cells in alopecia areata. RNA, once extracted, was reverse transcribed into cDNA for use as the sequencing template. Libraries were prepared by immunoSEQ multiplex PCR; TCRdb keeps only in-frame clonotypes and omits some of them. The data show approximately 210,000 clones, 50% to 75% seen once. Treatment meaning: oral pan-JAK inhibitor, 5-10 mg twice daily. Sequenced here: CD4+ T cells sorted from blood, sampled at week 4, from a patient treated with tofacitinib. All receptors derive from a human donor with alopecia areata.

This chain connects TRBV30 to TRBJ1-2; D ambiguous. Per germline, CDR1 GTSNPN and CDR2 SVGIG (reference sequence). The CDR3 has 14 amino acids. The V and J ends lost 4 bases and 0 bases respectively, with 12 bases between them. CDR3 nucleotide sequence: TGTGCCTGGACTTTAGGACTATCTAACTATGGCTACACCTTC. This encodes CAWTLGLSNYGYTF.

The CDR3 DNA sequence: TGTGCCAGCAGCTTATCCCAGCCGGGGAATTCACCCCTCCACTTT. It is translated as CASSLSQPGNSPLHF. The genes are TRBV7-3 and TRBJ1-6; D gene ambiguous. This CDR3 comprises 15 residues. Germline lookup yields CDR1 SGHTA and CDR2 FQGTGA. Trimming pared 2 bases from V and 7 bases from J, leaving 12 bases between.

The chain employs TRBV14 and TRBJ1-2; unclear D gene. Germline CDR1 and CDR2: SGHDN and FVKESK. Trimming shortened V by 1 base and J by 8 bases, and 14 bases separated the two germline ends. CDR3 length: 14 residues. In DNA form, the CDR3 reads TGTGCCAGCAGCCAAGCTCAAGGGCCCGGGGGCTACACCTTC. Translated, it gives CASSQAQGPGGYTF.

V usage is TRBV7-9 and J usage is TRBJ2-1, with 7 bases lining up with TRBD1. After removal of 3 bases from V and 2 bases from J, the junction contained 4 bases not matched to a gene. The V gene's germline CDR1 is SEHNR and CDR2 FQNEAQ (reference sequence). CDR3 length equals 15 residues. The DNA for the CDR3 is TGTGCCAGCAGCTTTCGACAGGGACCCTACAATGAGCAGTTCTTC. It is translated as CASSFRQGPYNEQFF.

The chain couples TRBV7-2 to TRBJ2-7, with D perhaps TRBD1 (5 bases). V lost 5 bases to trimming and J lost 4 bases, with 18 bases between them. CDR3 length equals 15 residues. Germline CDR1 SGHTA, CDR2 FQGNSA. The CDR3: CASSPMKGATYEQYF. The CDR3 DNA reads as TGTGCCAGCAGCCCTATGAAAGGGGCCACGTACGAGCAGTACTTC.